Listed here is a single T cell receptor (beta chain). Germline CDR1 SGHRS, CDR2 YFSETQ. Germline trimming cut 0 bases from V and 2 bases from J; bases unmatched to any gene: 16. The CDR3 has 20 amino acids. Generated by immunoSEQ multiplex PCR, the TCRdb table keeps only in-frame clones and is missing some. The sample consists of around 70,000 clones, around 90% of them appearing once. The data derive from a study of T cell changes during pregnancy in multiple sclerosis. This chain links TRBV5-1 with TRBJ2-5; TRBD1 agrees at 10 bases. Sample: CD4+ T cells from peripheral blood mononuclear cells, taken after pregnancy. This clonotype originated in a female donor with multiple sclerosis, enrolled in a pregnancy study. In nucleotides, the CDR3 is TGCGCCAGCAGCTTGGGTGGGGGGACAGGGGTCCCCTTTCTTCAAGAGACCCAGTACTTC. It codes for CASSLGGGTGVPFLQETQYF. The full variable domain, with the rest looked up from reference TRBV5-1 and TRBJ2-5, is KAGVTQTPRYLIKTRGQQVTLSCSPISGHRSVSWYQQTPGQGLQFLFEYFSETQRNKGNFPGRFSGRQFSNSRSEMNVSTLELGDSALYLCASSLGGGTGVPFLQETQYFGPGTRLLVL.